This T cell receptor (beta chain) came from a study of T-cell reconstitution after alpha-beta-depleted transplantation in children. The study's findings and limits: Alpha-beta T cells present about two months after transplant were reported to originate from several hundred expanded graft clones. T-cell counts and diversity were attributed mostly to newly produced T cells one year after transplant.

A TCRbeta library incorporating unique molecular identifiers was prepared. TCRdb reanalysed the PCR reads using MiXCR and keeps one entry per CDR3 protein. The sample carries fewer than 550,000 distinct CDR3 sequences, 11% recorded once. The V end was cut by 5 bases, the J end by 5 bases, with 17 bases between. Germline V gives CDR1 SGHTA, CDR2 FQGNSA. The CDR3 has 15 residues. The table lists this clonotype with a few counts. What it binds is not known. The starting material was PBMCs, mostly from graft donor cells, obtained 180 days after TCRalphabeta/CD19-depleted stem cell transplant. This chain links TRBV7-2 with TRBJ2-3; either TRBD1 or TRBD2 may fit D (5 bases each). The source of this sequence is a female patient aged 2-9 years who had a stem cell transplant for aplastic anemia, so the T cells may come from the graft donor. CDR3 DNA: TGTGCCAGCAGCCTTCCGGGGCTAGTCCGAGATACGCAGTATTTT. This gives the protein CASSLPGLVRDTQYF.